This T cell receptor (beta chain) derives from a study of CD8 T cells in ankylosing spondylitis. Findings and limits, study-wide: A TCR beta motif of several highly homologous variants appeared characteristic of ankylosing spondylitis blood. Clones linked to disease were reported to show significant enrichment in matched ankylosing spondylitis synovial fluid.

This clonotype was seen ten or more times. The antigen is unknown. MiXCR, run by TCRdb on the 5' RACE reads, gives a single entry per CDR3 protein. There are about 440,000 distinct CDR3 sequences in the sample; roughly 18% occur only once, and just over 1% lies in the top ten. The length of the CDR3 is 15 residues. The V gene lost 4 bases and the J gene lost 7 bases, with 14 bases spanning the gap. The TCR was taken from a male donor with ankylosing spondylitis. This chain links TRBV12-3 or TRBV12-4 with TRBJ1-6; a possible D gene is TRBD1 (5 bases). Sequencing was done on a sample of blood, either unsorted or a sorted T cell fraction (not recorded which). The CDR3 is CASSYRGGGNSPLHF. CDR3 DNA: TGTGCCAGCAGTTACCGGGGGGGAGGGAATTCACCCCTCCACTTT.